These 23 T cell receptor beta chains were sequenced from one sample in a study of T cells in Graves' hyperthyroidism and ophthalmopathy. Using RNA transcripts as the source, TCR beta CDR3 regions were amplified. HTBI primers were used for first-round RT-PCR of the TCR CDR3. TCRdb processed the multiplex PCR reads anew with MiXCR; each CDR3 protein has one entry. The table has approximately 410,000 distinct CDR3 sequences, around 13% seen once. Sequenced: blood. These receptors were taken from a young woman with Graves' hyperthyroidism.

This clonotype was observed at least ten times. V usage is TRBV20-1 and J usage is TRBJ2-1; 12 bases fit TRBD1. Germline V CDR1 and CDR2: DFQATT, SNEGSKA (reference sequence). The CDR3 contains 16 residues. The ends lost 5 bases at V and 1 base at J; junction bases unmatched: 6. DNA for the CDR3: TGCAGTGCTGGGGGGGACAGGGGGCGATCCTACAATGAGCAGTTCTTC. Translated, it gives CSAGGDRGRSYNEQFF.

This clonotype was seen more than once but under ten times. The gene calls are TRBV2 and TRBJ1-4; D is uncertain. V was clipped by 6 bases and J by 0 bases, with 8 bases between them. The CDR3 has 14 residues. From germline, CDR1 is SNHLY and CDR2 FYNNEI. The CDR3 DNA sequence: TGTGCCAGCAGACGCCTTGCAACTAATGAAAAACTGTTTTTT. This gives the protein CASRRLATNEKLFF.

The genes are TRBV7-3 and TRBJ1-2; D ambiguous. This CDR3 region has 14 residues. Germline V gene lookup returns CDR1 SGHTA and CDR2 FQGTGA. V lost 1 base and J lost 8, with 14 bases in between. This chain's CDR3 is CASSLNPEAGGYTF. CDR3 coding DNA: TGTGCCAGCAGCTTAAATCCCGAGGCTGGCGGCTACACCTTC.

This clonotype was found many times. V and J are TRBV29-1 and TRBJ2-2, with D unclear. CDR3 size: 11 residues. In germline, CDR1 is SQVTM, CDR2 ANQGSEA. Between the trimmed V and J ends, which lost 7 bases and 1 base, there was a span of 4 bases. The CDR3 DNA is TGCAGCGCAAGGAACACCGGGGAGCTGTTTTTT. Translating it yields CSARNTGELFF.

In this sample, this clonotype turned up many times. A much larger clone lies a single base off, so this may be a read error. The chain combines TRBV2 with TRBJ1-6; D perhaps matches TRBD1 (6 bases). Germline CDR1 and CDR2: SNHLY and FYNNEI. This CDR3 region has 12 residues. Between the trimmed V and J ends, which lost 10 bases and 7 bases, there was a span of 11 bases. The CDR3 sequence is CATGADNSPLHF. In DNA form, the CDR3 reads TGTGCCACAGGGGCAGACAATTCACCCCTCCACTTT. The variable domain in full, with the rest retrieved from reference TRBV2 and TRBJ1-6, is EPEVTQTPSHQVTQMGQEVILRCVPISNHLYFYWYRQILGQKVEFLVSFYNNEISEKSEIFDDQFSVERPDGSNFTLKIRSTKLEDSAMYFCATGADNSPLHFGNGTRLTVT.

This clonotype was counted ten times or more. The chain couples TRBV12-5 to TRBJ2-3; TRBD2 agrees at 7 bases. The germline V gene encodes CDR1 LGHNT and CDR2 FRNRAP. V trimming: 0 bases; J trimming: 0 bases; junction bases outside the gene matches: 6. The CDR3 has 17 amino acids. For the CDR3, the DNA is TGTGCTAGTGGTTTGGTGGGAGGGGACCCTAGCACAGATACGCAGTATTTT. Protein product: CASGLVGGDPSTDTQYF.

At least ten counts were recorded for this clonotype. V and J are TRBV30 and TRBJ1-4; D gene uncertain. The CDR3 spans 14 residues. Germline V CDR1 and CDR2: GTSNPN, SVGIG (reference sequence). V was clipped by 8 bases and J by 0 bases, with 13 bases between them. In DNA form, the CDR3 reads TGTGCCCACGCTACGGATGCAACTAATGAAAAACTGTTTTTT. Protein: CAHATDATNEKLFF. The full variable domain, completed using reference TRBV30 and TRBJ1-4, is SQTIHQWPATLVQPVGSPLSLECTVEGTSNPNLYWYRQAAGRGLQLLFYSVGIGQISSEVPQNLSASRPQDRQFILSSKKLLLSDSGFYLCAHATDATNEKLFFGSGTQLSVL.

The chain recombines TRBV28 with TRBJ2-5, with D tentatively TRBD1 (5 bases). The CDR3 spans 15 residues. V was pared by 2 bases and J by 5 bases, with 15 bases between. Germline-derived CDR1 and CDR2 are MDHEN and SYDVKM. The CDR3 loop is CASSLDSVGRETQYF. CDR3 sequence (DNA): TGTGCCAGCAGTTTAGACTCGGTGGGGCGGGAGACCCAGTACTTC.

The table lists this clonotype with a few counts. V and J are TRBV19 and TRBJ1-5; 8 bases agree with TRBD1. V shed 4 bases, J shed 2 bases, and the junction held 7 bases outside the gene matches. CDR3 length equals 16 residues. Germline CDR1 reads LNHDA; CDR2 reads SQIVND (reference sequence). This CDR3 is CASSTTGALRNQPQHF. The CDR3 DNA follows: TGTGCCAGTAGTACGACAGGGGCTCTGCGCAATCAGCCCCAGCATTTT.

This chain links TRBV19 with TRBJ2-7; weak D call: TRBD2 (5 bases). Germline V lookup: CDR1 LNHDA, CDR2 SQIVND (reference sequence). CDR3 length: 20 residues. Trimming shortened V by 0 bases and J by 2 bases, and 26 bases separated the two germline ends. The CDR3 loop is CASSIDTPWFARANTYEQYF. In DNA, the CDR3 is TGTGCCAGTAGTATAGATACCCCCTGGTTTGCGCGGGCGAACACCTACGAGCAGTACTTC.

This clonotype was seen repeatedly, ten times or more. The chain couples TRBV5-1 to TRBJ2-7, with 7 bases matching TRBD1. CDR3 length: 14 residues. Trimming took 0 bases from V and 2 from J; bases not matched to a gene: 2. Germline CDR1 and CDR2: SGHRS and YFSETQ. The CDR3 DNA sequence: TGCGCCAGCAGCTTGGCACAGGGGCCCTACGAGCAGTACTTC. This sequence encodes CASSLAQGPYEQYF.

The J gene is TRBJ2-1, the V gene TRBV20-1, with D unclear. Trimming removed 2 bases at V and 2 bases at J, with 16 bases between. Germline CDR1 DFQATT, CDR2 SNEGSKA (reference sequence). The CDR3 runs to 16 residues. The CDR3 DNA is TGCAGTGCTAGACCCCAGGTGTCGCGGACCTACAATGAGCAGTTCTTC. This codes for CSARPQVSRTYNEQFF.

This clonotype came up many times. The gene calls are TRBV7-2 and TRBJ2-7; D assignment may be TRBD1 or TRBD2 (5 bases each). Looked up from germline, CDR1 is SGHTA and CDR2 is FQGNSA. The CDR3 spans 13 residues. The ends were cut back, 3 bases at V and 3 bases at J, with 9 bases in the middle. In DNA form, the CDR3 reads TGTGCCAGCAGCTTTGGGGACGTCTACGAGCAGTACTTC. Residues: CASSFGDVYEQYF.

This clonotype was counted many times. The gene calls are TRBV10-3 and TRBJ1-3; D possibly corresponds to TRBD1 (5 bases). CDR1 is ENHRY, CDR2 SYGVKD, per germline. Between the trimmed V and J ends, which lost 0 bases and 2 bases, there was a span of 5 bases. The CDR3 has 14 amino acids. The CDR3: CAISESTAGNTIYF. The CDR3 DNA follows: TGTGCCATCAGTGAGTCGACAGCTGGAAACACCATATATTTT.

The table lists this clonotype with many counts. The V and J genes are TRBV7-8 and TRBJ2-1; TRBD2 matches 7 bases. J gave up 9 bases and V 1 base, and 6 bases lay outside the gene matches. Germline values: CDR1 SGHVS, CDR2 FQNEAQ. This CDR3 comprises 14 residues. CDR3 sequence reads: CASSLGGSGTEQFF. CDR3 nucleotide sequence: TGTGCCAGCAGCTTAGGCGGGAGCGGGACTGAGCAGTTCTTC.

The chain uses TRBV19 and TRBJ1-4; maybe TRBD1 (6 bases). The V end lost 7 bases, the J end lost 8 bases, and 14 bases lay between the germline ends. The germline gives CDR1 LNHDA, CDR2 SQIVND (reference sequence). This CDR3 is built from 13 residues. CDR3 in DNA: TGTGCCAGTAAGGGGGGATGGGGAGAAAAACTGTTTTTT. It codes for CASKGGWGEKLFF.

This clonotype was recorded at least ten times. The V gene is TRBV3-1, the J gene TRBJ1-5, with 7 positions matching TRBD1. V dropped 2 bases and J dropped 6; count of bases not matched to a gene: 7. The germline V gene encodes CDR1 LGHDT and CDR2 YNNKEL (reference sequence). The CDR3 contains 15 residues. DNA for the CDR3: TGTGCCAGCAGCCAAAGCGACAGGGTTGGTCAGCCCCAGCATTTT. Its protein is CASSQSDRVGQPQHF.

This clonotype appeared once. This rearrangement joins TRBV9 to TRBJ2-4; the match to TRBD1 covers 11 bases. This CDR3 comprises 14 residues. V gave up 3 bases and J gave up 5 bases; unmatched junction bases: 1. The germline gives CDR1 SGDLS, CDR2 YYNGEE. CDR3 residues: CASSAGQGENIQYF. CDR3 nucleotides: TGTGCCAGCAGCGCGGGACAGGGGGAAAACATTCAGTACTTC.

Concerning this clonotype: A much more abundant neighbour one base away suggests this may be a read error. The chain is built from TRBV30 and TRBJ2-1; D not resolved. CDR1 and CDR2 (germline): GTSNPN, SVGIG (reference sequence). Between the trimmed V and J ends, which lost 1 base and 0 bases, there was a span of 1 base. The length of the CDR3 is 12 residues. The DNA of the CDR3 is TGTGCCTGGAGTGACTCCTACAATGAGCAGTTCTTC. Amino acid sequence: CAWSDSYNEQFF.

This clonotype was counted at least ten times. The V call is TRBV6-1, the J call TRBJ1-1; D not certain. The length of the CDR3 is 13 residues. The germline V gene has CDR1 MNHNS and CDR2 SASEGT. Trimming shortened V by 2 bases and J by 5 bases, and 9 bases separated the two germline ends. The CDR3 loop reads CASSEFEGTEAFF. CDR3 nucleotides: TGTGCCAGCAGTGAATTCGAGGGTACTGAAGCTTTCTTT.

This clonotype was seen ten or more times. This chain connects TRBV12-3 or TRBV12-4 to TRBJ2-1; 7 nucleotides match TRBD1. V gave up 1 base and J gave up 0 bases; unmatched junction bases: 9. The CDR3 runs 18 residues. CDR3 DNA sequence: TGTGCCAGCAGTTTAGTCTCGGGGACAGCGAGCTCCTACAATGAGCAGTTCTTC. Amino acids: CASSLVSGTASSYNEQFF.

This clonotype was recorded many times. This chain joins TRBV6-2 or TRBV6-3 and TRBJ1-1; no definite D call. V lost 5 bases, J lost 10 bases, and 11 bases lay in between. Germline assignment: CDR1 MNHEY and CDR2 SVGEGT. The CDR3 spans 11 residues. CDR3 DNA sequence: TGTGCCAGCAGTCCAGGTCCGGCAGCTTTCTTT. The encoded protein is CASSPGPAAFF.

This clonotype was seen repeatedly, ten times or more. The rearrangement uses TRBV10-3 and TRBJ2-3; unclear D gene. The CDR3 consists of 14 residues. Germline values: CDR1 ENHRY, CDR2 SYGVKD. V shed 10 bases and J shed 6 bases, with 20 bases lying between them. The CDR3 protein is CASKKGWVRDTQYF. The DNA for the CDR3 is TGTGCCAGCAAAAAAGGTTGGGTCCGGGATACGCAGTATTTT.